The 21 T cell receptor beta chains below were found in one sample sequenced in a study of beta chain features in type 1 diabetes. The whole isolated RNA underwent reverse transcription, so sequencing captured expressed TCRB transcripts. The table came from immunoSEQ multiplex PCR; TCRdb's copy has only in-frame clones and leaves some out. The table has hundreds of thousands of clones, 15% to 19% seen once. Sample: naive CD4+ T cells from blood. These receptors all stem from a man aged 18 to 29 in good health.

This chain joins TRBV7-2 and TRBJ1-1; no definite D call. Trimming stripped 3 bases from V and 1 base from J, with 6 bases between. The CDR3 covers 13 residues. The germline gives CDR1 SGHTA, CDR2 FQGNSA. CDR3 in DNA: TGTGCCAGCAGCTTCCATGGGAACACTGAAGCTTTCTTT. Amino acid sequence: CASSFHGNTEAFF. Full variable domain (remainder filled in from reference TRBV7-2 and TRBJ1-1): GAGVSQSPSNKVTEKGKDVELRCDPISGHTALYWYRQSLGQGLEFLIYFQGNSAPDKSGLPSDRFSAERTGGSVSTLTIQRTQQEDSAVYLCASSFHGNTEAFFGQGTRLTVV.

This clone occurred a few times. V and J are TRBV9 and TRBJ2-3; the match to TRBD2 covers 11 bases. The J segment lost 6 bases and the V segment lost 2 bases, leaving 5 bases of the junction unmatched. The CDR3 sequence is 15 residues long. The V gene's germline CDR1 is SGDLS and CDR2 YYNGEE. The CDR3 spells CASSVTSGSWDTQYF. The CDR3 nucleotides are TGTGCCAGCAGCGTTACTAGCGGGAGTTGGGATACGCAGTATTTT.

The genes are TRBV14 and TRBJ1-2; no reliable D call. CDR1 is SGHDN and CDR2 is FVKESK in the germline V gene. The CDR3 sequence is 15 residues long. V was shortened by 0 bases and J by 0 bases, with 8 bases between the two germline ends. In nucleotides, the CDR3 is TGTGCCAGCAGCCAAGATAGTGTAGCTAACTATGGCTACACCTTC. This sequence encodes CASSQDSVANYGYTF.

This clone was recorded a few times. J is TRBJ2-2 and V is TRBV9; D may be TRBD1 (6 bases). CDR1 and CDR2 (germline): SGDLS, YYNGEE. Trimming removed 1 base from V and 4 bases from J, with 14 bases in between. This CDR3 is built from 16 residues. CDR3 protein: CASSVIPTGSTGELFF. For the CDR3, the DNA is TGTGCCAGCAGCGTAATCCCAACAGGGAGCACCGGGGAGCTGTTTTTT.

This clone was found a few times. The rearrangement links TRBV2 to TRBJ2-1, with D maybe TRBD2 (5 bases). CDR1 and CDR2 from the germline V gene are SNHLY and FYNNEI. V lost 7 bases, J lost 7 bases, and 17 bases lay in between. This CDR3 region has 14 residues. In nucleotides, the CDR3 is TGTGCCAGCACTATCCGTGGGAGTGGGAATGAGCAGTTCTTC. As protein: CASTIRGSGNEQFF. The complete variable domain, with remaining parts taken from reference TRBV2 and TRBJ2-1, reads EPEVTQTPSHQVTQMGQEVILRCVPISNHLYFYWYRQILGQKVEFLVSFYNNEISEKSEIFDDQFSVERPDGSNFTLKIRSTKLEDSAMYFCASTIRGSGNEQFFGPGTRLTVL.

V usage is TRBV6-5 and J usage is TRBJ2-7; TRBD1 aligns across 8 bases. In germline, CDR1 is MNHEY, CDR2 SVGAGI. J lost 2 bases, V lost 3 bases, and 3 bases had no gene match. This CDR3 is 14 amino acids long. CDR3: CASSYGQGPYEQYF. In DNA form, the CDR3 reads TGTGCCAGCAGTTATGGACAGGGTCCCTACGAGCAGTACTTC.

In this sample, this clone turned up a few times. CDR3 nucleotides: TGCGCCAGCAAGAAGATTTTTAGGGGGGAAGGACGCCCCTACAATGAGCAGTTCTTC. Translation gives CASKKIFRGEGRPYNEQFF. This chain joins TRBV5-1 and TRBJ2-1, with D perhaps being TRBD1 or TRBD2 (6 bases each). Germline V gene sequence: CDR1 SGHRS, CDR2 YFSETQ. The germline V and J ends were trimmed by 6 bases and 2 bases, with 27 bases remaining between them. CDR3 length: 19 amino acids.

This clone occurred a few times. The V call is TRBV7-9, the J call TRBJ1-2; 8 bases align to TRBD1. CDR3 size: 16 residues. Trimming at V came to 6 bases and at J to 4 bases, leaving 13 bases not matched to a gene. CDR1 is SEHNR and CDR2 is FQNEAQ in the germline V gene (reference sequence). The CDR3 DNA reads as TGTGCCAGCAGTTACCCCGGGACAGGCGGCAGCTATGGCTACACCTTC. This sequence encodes CASSYPGTGGSYGYTF.

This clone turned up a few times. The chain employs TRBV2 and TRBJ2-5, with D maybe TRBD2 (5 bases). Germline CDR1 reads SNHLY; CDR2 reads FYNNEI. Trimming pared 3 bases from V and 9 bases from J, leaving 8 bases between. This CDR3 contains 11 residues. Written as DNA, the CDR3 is TGTGCCAGCAGTGAGGTCGGGGCCCAGTACTTC. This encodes CASSEVGAQYF.

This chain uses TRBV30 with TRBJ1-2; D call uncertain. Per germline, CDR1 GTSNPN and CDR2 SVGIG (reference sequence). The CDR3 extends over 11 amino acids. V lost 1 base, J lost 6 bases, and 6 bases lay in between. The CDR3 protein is CAWSGADGYTF. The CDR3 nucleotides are TGTGCCTGGAGTGGGGCAGATGGCTACACCTTC. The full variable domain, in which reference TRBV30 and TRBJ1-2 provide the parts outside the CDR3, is SQTIHQWPATLVQPVGSPLSLECTVEGTSNPNLYWYRQAAGRGLQLLFYSVGIGQISSEVPQNLSASRPQDRQFILSSKKLLLSDSGFYLCAWSGADGYTFGSGTRLTVV.

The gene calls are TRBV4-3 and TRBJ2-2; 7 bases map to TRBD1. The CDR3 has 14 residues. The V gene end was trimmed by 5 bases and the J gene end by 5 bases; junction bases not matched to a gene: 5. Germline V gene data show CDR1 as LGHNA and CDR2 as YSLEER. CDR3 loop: CASSWTGLTGELFF. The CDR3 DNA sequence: TGCGCCAGCAGCTGGACAGGACTGACCGGGGAGCTGTTTTTT.

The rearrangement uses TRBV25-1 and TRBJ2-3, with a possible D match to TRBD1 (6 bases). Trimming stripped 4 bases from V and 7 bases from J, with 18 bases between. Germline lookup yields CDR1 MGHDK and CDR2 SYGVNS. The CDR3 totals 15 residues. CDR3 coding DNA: TGTGCCAGCAGTGGCTCCACAGGGAGCCGGTATACGCAGTATTTT. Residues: CASSGSTGSRYTQYF. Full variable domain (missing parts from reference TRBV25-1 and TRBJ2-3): EADIYQTPRYLVIGTGKKITLECSQTMGHDKMYWYQQDPGMELHLIHYSYGVNSTEKGDLSSESTVSRIRTEHFPLTLESARPSHTSQYLCASSGSTGSRYTQYFGPGTRLTVL.

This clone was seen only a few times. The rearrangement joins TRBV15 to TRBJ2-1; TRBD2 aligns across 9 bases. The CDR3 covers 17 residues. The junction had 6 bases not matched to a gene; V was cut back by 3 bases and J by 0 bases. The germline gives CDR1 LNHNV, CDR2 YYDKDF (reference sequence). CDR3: CATSSQLAGLSYNEQFF. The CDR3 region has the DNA TGTGCCACCAGCAGCCAACTAGCGGGCCTCTCCTACAATGAGCAGTTCTTC. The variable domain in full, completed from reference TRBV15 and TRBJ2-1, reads DAMVIQNPRYQVTQFGKPVTLSCSQTLNHNVMYWYQQKSSQAPKLLFHYYDKDFNNEADTPDNFQSRRPNTSFCFLDIRSPGLGDTAMYLCATSSQLAGLSYNEQFFGPGTRLTVL.

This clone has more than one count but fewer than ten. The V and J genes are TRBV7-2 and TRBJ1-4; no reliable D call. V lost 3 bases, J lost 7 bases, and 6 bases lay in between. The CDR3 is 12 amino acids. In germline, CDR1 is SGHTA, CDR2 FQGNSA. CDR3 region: CASSFRSEKLFF. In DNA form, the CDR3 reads TGTGCCAGCAGCTTCAGGAGTGAAAAACTGTTTTTT. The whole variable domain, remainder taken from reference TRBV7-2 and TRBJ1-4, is GAGVSQSPSNKVTEKGKDVELRCDPISGHTALYWYRQSLGQGLEFLIYFQGNSAPDKSGLPSDRFSAERTGGSVSTLTIQRTQQEDSAVYLCASSFRSEKLFFGSGTQLSVL.

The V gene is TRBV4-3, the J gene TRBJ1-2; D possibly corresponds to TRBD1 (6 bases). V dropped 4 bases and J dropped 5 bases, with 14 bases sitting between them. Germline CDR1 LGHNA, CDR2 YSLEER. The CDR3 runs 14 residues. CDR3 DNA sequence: TGCGCCAGCAGCCGCCGGGGGGACAAGTATGGCTACACCTTC. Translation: CASSRRGDKYGYTF.

Here the CDR3 reads CASSSGMNTEAFF. The DNA of the CDR3 is TGCGCCAGCAGCTCGGGGATGAACACTGAAGCTTTCTTT. The chain joins TRBV5-1 to TRBJ1-1; no definite D call. Germline loops: CDR1 SGHRS, CDR2 YFSETQ. V was shortened by 3 bases and J by 0 bases, with 6 bases between the two germline ends. The CDR3 has 13 residues.

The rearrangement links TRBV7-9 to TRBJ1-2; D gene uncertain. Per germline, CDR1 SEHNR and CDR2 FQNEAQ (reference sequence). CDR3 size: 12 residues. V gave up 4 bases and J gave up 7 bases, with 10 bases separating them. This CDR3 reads CASSSALGGYTF. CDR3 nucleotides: TGTGCCAGCAGCTCAGCACTGGGTGGCTACACCTTC.

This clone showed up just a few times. The CDR3 DNA reads TGCAGCGCAGCCTCATACAGGGGAACTCAGTATGGCTACACCTTC. It translates to CSAASYRGTQYGYTF. The rearrangement joins TRBV29-1 to TRBJ1-2, with TRBD1 identical over 7 bases. Germline loops: CDR1 SQVTM, CDR2 ANQGSEA. The CDR3 is made up of 15 amino acids. V trimming: 7 bases; J trimming: 5 bases; junction bases outside the gene matches: 16.

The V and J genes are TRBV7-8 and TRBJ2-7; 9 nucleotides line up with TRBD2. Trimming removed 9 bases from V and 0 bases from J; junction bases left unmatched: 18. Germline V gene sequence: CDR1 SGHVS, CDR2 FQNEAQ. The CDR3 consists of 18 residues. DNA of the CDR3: TGTGCCAGAAACATAGTGACCCCAAGCGGGAGGACCTCCTACGAGCAGTACTTC. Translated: CARNIVTPSGRTSYEQYF. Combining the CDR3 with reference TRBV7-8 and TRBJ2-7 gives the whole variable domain GAGVSQSPRYKVAKRGQDVALRCDPISGHVSLFWYQQALGQGPEFLTYFQNEAQLDKSGLPSDRFFAERPEGSVSTLKIQRTQQEDSAVYLCARNIVTPSGRTSYEQYFGPGTRLTVT.

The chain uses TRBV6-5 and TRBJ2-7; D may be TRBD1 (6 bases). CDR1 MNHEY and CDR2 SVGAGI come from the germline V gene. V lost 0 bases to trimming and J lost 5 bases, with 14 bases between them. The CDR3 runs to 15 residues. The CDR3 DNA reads TGTGCCAGCAGTTACTCGAACAGGGTAGTCAACGAGCAGTACTTC. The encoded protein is CASSYSNRVVNEQYF.

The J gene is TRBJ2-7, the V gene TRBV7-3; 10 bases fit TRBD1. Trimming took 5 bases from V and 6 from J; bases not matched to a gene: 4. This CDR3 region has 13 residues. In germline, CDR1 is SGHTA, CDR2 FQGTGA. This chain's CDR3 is CASSRTGGLEQYF. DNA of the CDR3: TGTGCCAGCAGCAGGACAGGGGGACTCGAGCAGTACTTC.